This T cell receptor beta chain stems from a study of identical twins. Study-level findings and limits: Models predicted too little out-of-frame TCR alpha sharing in monozygotic twins.

Via MiXCR, TCRdb re-called the 5' RACE reads, giving one row per CDR3 protein. The data contain around 160,000 distinct CDR3 sequences, around 3.6% of them seen just once; the ten biggest clones take up 7.5% to 8.5%. By share, this clonotype counts as medium-sized (0.01 to 0.1%). Its antigen is undetermined. The ends were cut back, 3 bases at V and 2 bases at J, with 4 bases in the middle. This CDR3 region has 12 residues. The V call is TRBV12-3 or TRBV12-4, the J call TRBJ1-2, with no clear D. Sequencing was carried out using memory T cells sorted from blood. The clonotype originates from a man in his late teens or twenties in good health. The CDR3 region is CASSFTNYGYTF. In DNA, the CDR3 is TGTGCCAGCAGTTTCACGAACTATGGCTACACCTTC.